This T cell receptor beta chain was found in a study of blood T cell repertoires in COVID-19. Produced via immunoSEQ multiplex PCR; TCRdb's table is partial and in-frame only. The sample contains some 280,000 clones, 80% to 90% of which appear only once. The sequence derives from a woman under 40 with active or convalescent COVID-19. The sample taken for sequencing was peripheral blood.

CDR3 bases: TGCGCCAGCAGCCCGGGGGGGTTTATGAACACTGAAGCTTTCTTT. Residues: CASSPGGFMNTEAFF. The rearrangement links TRBV5-1 to TRBJ1-1, with TRBD1 as a possible D gene (5 bases). Trimming took 4 bases from V and 0 from J, leaving 13 bases between them. Germline V gives CDR1 SGHRS, CDR2 YFSETQ. This CDR3 spans 15 amino acids.